The entry below gives a single T cell receptor (beta chain) sequence along with its context. It lacks a known antigen. The sample holds no much larger clone one base away, and base qualities are not on file. The data stem from a study of T cell responses to AZD1222 COVID-19 vaccine (dated by TCRdb to the early 2020s). General notes on the study: TCR sequencing was performed for about 250 trial participants, of whom 200 to 220 were given two doses of AZD1222 and approximately 26 were given two doses of MenACWY control vaccine. Trial participants were enrolled by age into subgroups of 18-55, 56-69 and 70-plus years, and 148, 28 and 57 TCR-sequenced participants, respectively, were included in these subgroups. Overall results and qualifications from the work: Only five or six AZD1222 recipients were SARS-CoV-2 seropositive at baseline, limiting conclusions about previously exposed vaccinees. Participants were mostly white British and included more females than males, and it was suggested by the authors that clonal diversity may have been underestimated. Because no day 14 peak-response samples were available, repertoires were characterized only after the peak T cell response. Reportedly, close to half of the unique spike-specific TCRs recognized epitopes lying outside the regions that are mutated in the B.1.351 and B.1.1.7 variants. CD4 TCRs associated with the vaccine covered the entire spike protein, and the dominant responses were in regions 160-218 and 743-854. A significant rise in spike-specific TCR breadth and depth was observed after two AZD1222 doses relative to day 0 and relative to MenACWY recipients. The 56-69-year group was small, and its depth increase did not reach significance, likely because of low power.

Trimming removed 2 bases from V and 4 bases from J, leaving 14 bases between the germline ends. From cysteine to phenylalanine, the CDR3 is 15 amino acids long. Kept here is only the CDR3 DNA, which spans 45 bases and is read in frame from base 1. CDR1 and CDR2 are read off the germline V gene as MNHEY and SVGAGI. The time point label of this sample denotes: about 28 days (+/-7) after the second vaccine dose. Because spike-specific TCR depth and breadth did not differ between the two schedules, AZD1222 recipients who got a second dose at roughly 4 weeks were pooled with those who got a second dose at roughly 12 weeks. Vaccinee samples were obtained from the UK trials COV001 and COV002, which included a single-blind randomized controlled phase 2/3 trial of AZD1222 (ChAdOx1 nCoV-19) in healthy adults. For TCRbeta chain sequencing, PBMC samples were collected from trial participants at day 0 and at day 28 after the second dose.

The CDR3 regions of human TCRbeta chains were analyzed by immunosequencing. Concerning the study's data processing: Repertoire TCRs were matched against a reference library of SARS-CoV-2-specific TCRs generated with the MIRA antigen-specificity platform. Breadth meant the fraction of unique TCRs that were SARS-CoV-2-associated, whereas depth meant the fraction of total T cells that were SARS-CoV-2-associated. Using the MIRA data, each spike-specific TCR was mapped to the spike region that the TCR reacts to and placed in a CD4 or CD8 class. Log10-transformed breadth and depth values were compared by one-way ANOVA with Sidak's multiple comparisons tests. In its TCRdb copy, this immuneACCESS table keeps in-frame sequences only and misses some clones. Where compared with another copy, unresolved V genes explain less than half of these, and the others have no known cause. V and J calls and clone size are as listed in that table; D and trimming were resolved from the DNA. The sample records 150,000 to 200,000 clones, approximately 90% of which are singletons. The top ten hold around 1.3% of the sample.

The specimen comprised peripheral blood, sampled 28 days after the second AZD1222 dose. Here the chain combines TRBV6-5 and TRBJ1-2; there is no confident call for the D gene. This clonotype was obtained from an adult who received the AZD1222 COVID-19 vaccine. The CDR3 in this case is CASSYGEGEIYGYTF. The DNA sequence is given as TGTGCCAGCAGTTACGGAGAGGGAGAGATCTATGGCTACACCTTC.